The following is a TCR beta chain sequence with its context. The antigen is undetermined. This sample was taken from a study of neoadjuvant anti-PD-1 for oral cavity cancer. Overall study: Around day 43, patients without progression received a fourth nivolumab dose before surgery. Findings of the study overall: Post-nivolumab, blood T cell clonality was significantly elevated in non-responders.

Blood libraries mostly used around 500 ng genomic DNA, six replicates each. This table comes from immunoSEQ multiplex PCR, and its TCRdb copy is limited to in-frame clones, with some not included. The repertoire has around 13,000 clones, about 65% of them found once; the top ten carry just over 2%. The source is a person between 40 and 79 years old with oral cavity squamous cell carcinoma. The sample consisted of PBMCs, taken before nivolumab (anti-PD-1) treatment.

The CDR3 region is CASSSRTVSSYEQYF. The CDR3 DNA reads TGTGCCAGCAGCTCTCGGACAGTGAGCTCCTACGAGCAGTACTTC. V gene TRBV7-2 combines with J gene TRBJ2-7, with D perhaps TRBD1 (6 bases). The CDR3 is 15 residues long. V lost 4 bases, J lost 0 bases, and 13 bases lay in between. Germline V gene lookup returns CDR1 SGHTA and CDR2 FQGNSA.